A single sample is the source of the 28 T cell receptor beta chains below, sequenced in a study of blood T cell repertoires in COVID-19. Here immunoSEQ multiplex PCR was the method, and the copy in TCRdb shows in-frame clones only, minus some. The table shows approximately 120,000 clones, with approximately 90% occurring only once. The sequenced sample was peripheral blood. These receptors came from a human donor in a cohort sampled during active COVID-19.

This clone showed up just once. The chain recombines TRBV6-1 with TRBJ1-1; TRBD1 is a possible D gene (5 bases). Per the germline V gene, CDR1 is MNHNS and CDR2 is SASEGT. The CDR3 is 13 residues long. V was trimmed by 3 bases and J by 3 bases, leaving 8 bases between them. The CDR3 region is CASSDRVYTEAFF. In DNA form, the CDR3 reads TGTGCCAGCAGTGACAGGGTTTACACTGAAGCTTTCTTT.

The J gene is TRBJ1-2, the V gene TRBV2, with D perhaps matching TRBD1 (6 bases). The CDR3 has 13 amino acids. Germline V gives CDR1 SNHLY, CDR2 FYNNEI. V was cut by 4 bases and J by 8 bases, with 14 bases left in between. The CDR3 reads CASSGGTTRGYTF. The CDR3, as DNA: TGTGCCAGCAGTGGGGGGACAACCCGCGGCTACACCTTC.

The chain employs TRBV11-2 and TRBJ2-7; 9 bases line up with TRBD1. The CDR3 totals 14 residues. V lost 3 bases, J lost 4 bases, and 4 bases stayed unmatched. Germline V gene lookup returns CDR1 SGHAT and CDR2 FQNNGV. The CDR3 DNA reads as TGTGCCAGCAGCTTGGGACAGGGAGGGTACGAGCAGTACTTC. It yields the protein CASSLGQGGYEQYF. Based on the CDR3 plus reference TRBV11-2 and TRBJ2-7, the full variable domain is EAGVAQSPRYKIIEKRQSVAFWCNPISGHATLYWYQQILGQGPKLLIQFQNNGVVDDSQLPKDRFSAERLKGVDSTLKIQPAKLEDSAVYLCASSLGQGGYEQYFGPGTRLTVT.

The chain employs TRBV24-1 and TRBJ2-7; D possibly corresponds to TRBD2 (7 bases). The ends were cut back, 5 bases at V and 1 base at J, with 20 bases in the middle. This CDR3 has 17 amino acids. The germline CDR1 and CDR2 sequences are KGHDR and SFDVKD. As DNA, the CDR3 is TGTGCCACCAGTGGCCGAGGGTCGGGGGGCGCGTCCTACGAGCAGTACTTC. Residues: CATSGRGSGGASYEQYF.

This clone showed up just once. This sequence joins TRBV28 and TRBJ2-5; tentative D call: TRBD2 (6 bases). This CDR3 is built from 16 residues. Per germline, CDR1 MDHEN and CDR2 SYDVKM. The germline V and J ends were trimmed by 3 bases and 4 bases, with 18 bases remaining between them. The CDR3 DNA reads TGTGCCAGCAGTTTGGGCGGGGAAATCCTGCGAGAGACCCAGTACTTC. Protein: CASSLGGEILRETQYF.

This chain links TRBV5-1 with TRBJ2-3; 8 nucleotides line up with TRBD1. Trimming cost V 4 bases and J 0 bases; bases outside gene matches: 10. Germline CDR1 is SGHRS and CDR2 is YFSETQ. This CDR3 spans 17 amino acids. CDR3 sequence: CASSAGTGYRSTDTQYF. CDR3 DNA sequence: TGCGCCAGCAGCGCCGGGACAGGTTATCGAAGCACAGATACGCAGTATTTT.

The CDR3 nucleotides are TGTGCCAGCAGCACCACAGGACAGCAAGAGACCCAGTACTTC. Protein sequence: CASSTTGQQETQYF. This chain links TRBV9 with TRBJ2-5, with D perhaps matching TRBD1 (6 bases). This CDR3 comprises 14 residues. V was cut by 4 bases and J by 2 bases, with 12 bases left in between. Germline lookup yields CDR1 SGDLS and CDR2 YYNGEE.

This chain uses TRBV24-1 with TRBJ1-2; TRBD1 matches 7 bases. This CDR3 has 15 residues. Trimming removed 2 bases from V and 6 bases from J; junction bases left unmatched: 8. The germline V gene has CDR1 KGHDR and CDR2 SFDVKD. As DNA, the CDR3 is TGTGCCACCAGTGATTGGAACAGGGGTTTGAATGGCTACACCTTC. Translated: CATSDWNRGLNGYTF.

The rearrangement uses TRBV5-1 and TRBJ2-1; the match to TRBD1 covers 10 bases. The CDR3 runs to 16 residues. The germline gives CDR1 SGHRS, CDR2 YFSETQ. V was clipped by 5 bases and J by 7 bases; unmatched bases: 12. CDR3 nucleotide sequence: TGCGCCAGCAGGCGGCGTAGACAGGGGGCAGAGAATGAGCAGTTCTTC. Its translation: CASRRRRQGAENEQFF. The full variable domain, with the rest looked up from reference TRBV5-1 and TRBJ2-1, is KAGVTQTPRYLIKTRGQQVTLSCSPISGHRSVSWYQQTPGQGLQFLFEYFSETQRNKGNFPGRFSGRQFSNSRSEMNVSTLELGDSALYLCASRRRRQGAENEQFFGPGTRLTVL.

V usage is TRBV10-2 and J usage is TRBJ2-3; TRBD2 aligns across 7 bases. V lost 1 base, J lost 6 bases, and 4 bases stayed unmatched. CDR3 size: 14 residues. From germline, CDR1 is WSHSY and CDR2 SAAADI. The CDR3 spells CASSEWGGLDTQYF. Written as DNA, the CDR3 is TGCGCCAGCAGTGAGTGGGGGGGATTGGATACGCAGTATTTT.

The V gene is TRBV19, the J gene TRBJ2-5; 8 bases map to TRBD1. J gave up 4 bases and V 3 bases, and 7 bases lay outside the gene matches. The CDR3 has 15 residues. Germline values: CDR1 LNHDA, CDR2 SQIVND (reference sequence). CDR3: CASSIPGGSGETQYF. CDR3 coding DNA: TGTGCCAGTAGTATCCCAGGGGGCTCTGGAGAGACCCAGTACTTC.

The V call is TRBV5-1, the J call TRBJ1-1, with 9 bases matching TRBD1. The germline CDR1 and CDR2 sequences are SGHRS and YFSETQ. This CDR3 region has 19 residues. Germline trimming cut 3 bases from V and 1 base from J; bases unmatched to any gene: 16. CDR3 sequence reads: CASSYFGTGRGSGNTEAFF. The CDR3 DNA is TGCGCCAGCAGCTACTTCGGGACAGGGCGAGGATCGGGGAACACTGAAGCTTTCTTT.

The chain carries TRBV27 and TRBJ1-3; TRBD1 is a possible D gene (5 bases). Germline assignment: CDR1 MNHEY and CDR2 SMNVEV (reference sequence). This CDR3 region has 18 residues. V was cut by 2 bases and J by 4 bases, with 21 bases left in between. CDR3 nucleotide sequence: TGTGCCAGCAGTTTAAGCTTCACCCAGGGAAGAACAGGAAACACCATATATTTT. It specifies CASSLSFTQGRTGNTIYF.

This clone was seen once. The chain recombines TRBV4-2 with TRBJ1-1; no firm D call. Germline CDR1 is LGHNA and CDR2 is YNFKEQ. The CDR3 consists of 13 residues. Trimming pared 3 bases from V and 6 bases from J, leaving 11 bases between. CDR3 in DNA: TGTGCCAGCAGCCAGAACAGCCGACCTGAAGCTTTCTTT. Amino acids: CASSQNSRPEAFF.

The chain has TRBV6-2 or TRBV6-3 and TRBJ1-5; 7 bases are shared with TRBD1. The CDR3 spans 14 residues. CDR1 is MNHEY and CDR2 is SVGEGT in the germline V gene. Germline trimming cut 5 bases from V and 7 bases from J; bases unmatched to any gene: 8. CDR3 loop: CASSTTGVRQPQHF. CDR3 in DNA: TGTGCCAGCAGTACCACAGGGGTTCGGCAGCCCCAGCATTTT.

The rearrangement uses TRBV4-1 and TRBJ2-1, with D uncertain. Trimming took 0 bases from V and 0 from J, leaving 9 bases between them. The CDR3 spans 16 residues. Germline CDR1 reads MGHRA; CDR2 reads YSYEKL. CDR3 sequence reads: CASSQDWRSSYNEQFF. The CDR3 region has the DNA TGCGCCAGCAGCCAAGATTGGCGGAGCTCCTACAATGAGCAGTTCTTC.

V usage is TRBV19 and J usage is TRBJ1-2; 8 bases line up with TRBD1. This CDR3 is 14 amino acids long. V trimming: 5 bases; J trimming: 5 bases; junction bases outside the gene matches: 7. Looked up from germline, CDR1 is LNHDA and CDR2 is SQIVND (reference sequence). The CDR3 sequence is CASSLDWTGYGYTF. Written as DNA, the CDR3 is TGTGCCAGTAGTCTCGACTGGACAGGGTATGGCTACACCTTC.

V gene TRBV2 combines with J gene TRBJ2-7; unclear D gene. The CDR3 loop spans 14 amino acids. V lost 4 bases and J 0 bases, leaving 10 bases between the germline ends. Germline V gives CDR1 SNHLY, CDR2 FYNNEI. CDR3 loop: CASSARSSSYEQYF. The CDR3 nucleotides read TGTGCCAGCAGTGCTCGCTCGAGCTCCTACGAGCAGTACTTC.

The chain is built from TRBV19 and TRBJ1-2; D is ambiguous. CDR1 and CDR2 (germline): LNHDA, SQIVND (reference sequence). Trimming shortened V by 5 bases and J by 4 bases, and 11 bases separated the two germline ends. The CDR3 loop spans 13 amino acids. Here the CDR3 DNA reads TGTGCCAGTAGTGACTCCCGAGGCTATGGCTACACCTTC. Translating gives CASSDSRGYGYTF.

The chain joins TRBV11-2 to TRBJ2-3; no clear D. The CDR3 length is 13 residues. Germline-derived CDR1 and CDR2 are SGHAT and FQNNGV. V was trimmed by 2 bases and J by 2 bases, leaving 5 bases between them. The CDR3 reads CASSLWHTDTQYF. In DNA form, the CDR3 reads TGTGCCAGCAGCTTATGGCACACAGATACGCAGTATTTT. Variable domain in full (rest from reference TRBV11-2 and TRBJ2-3): EAGVAQSPRYKIIEKRQSVAFWCNPISGHATLYWYQQILGQGPKLLIQFQNNGVVDDSQLPKDRFSAERLKGVDSTLKIQPAKLEDSAVYLCASSLWHTDTQYFGPGTRLTVL.

The chain combines TRBV24-1 with TRBJ1-2, with D maybe TRBD1 (5 bases). Trimming stripped 6 bases from V and 1 base from J, with 11 bases between. CDR1 and CDR2 from the germline V gene are KGHDR and SFDVKD. The CDR3 consists of 14 residues. The CDR3, as DNA: TGTGCCACCAGTCGCGGGACGGTTAACTATGGCTACACCTTC. Translation gives CATSRGTVNYGYTF.

The rearrangement joins TRBV5-1 to TRBJ2-1; 15 positions match TRBD2. Per germline, CDR1 SGHRS and CDR2 YFSETQ. The CDR3 has 15 residues. With V trimmed by 4 bases and J by 6 bases, 2 bases remained unmatched. The CDR3: CASSRGLAGGNEQFF. The CDR3 DNA follows: TGCGCCAGCAGCAGGGGACTAGCGGGAGGCAATGAGCAGTTCTTC.

Only one count was recorded for this clone. V usage is TRBV27 and J usage is TRBJ2-3; possibly TRBD2 for D (6 bases). This CDR3 region has 14 residues. Germline values: CDR1 MNHEY, CDR2 SMNVEV (reference sequence). Trimming took 6 bases from V and 2 from J, leaving 12 bases between them. The CDR3 is CASSWTILTDTQYF. The CDR3 DNA is TGTGCCAGCAGCTGGACTATTCTCACAGATACGCAGTATTTT.

The chain recombines TRBV13 with TRBJ1-1; possible D gene TRBD1, 5 bases. This CDR3 region has 14 residues. V lost 0 bases to trimming and J lost 5 bases, with 10 bases between them. The germline V gene encodes CDR1 PRHDT and CDR2 FYEKMQ (reference sequence). The CDR3 coding sequence is TGTGCCAGCAGCTTAGGTGACCGGGGGACTGAAGCTTTCTTT. It is translated as CASSLGDRGTEAFF.

This chain's CDR3 is CASRLQNRGQPQHF. CDR3 sequence (DNA): TGTGCCAGCAGACTTCAGAACAGGGGTCAGCCCCAGCATTTT. This chain connects TRBV28 to TRBJ1-5; 7 bases are a match to TRBD1. Germline assignment: CDR1 MDHEN and CDR2 SYDVKM. The CDR3 totals 14 residues. The V and J ends lost 6 bases and 6 bases, in that order; junction bases with no gene match: 8.

J is TRBJ2-3 and V is TRBV3-1 (or the pseudogene TRBV3-2); TRBD2 matches 9 bases. Per germline, CDR1 LGHDT and CDR2 YNNKEL (reference sequence). The V gene end was trimmed by 11 bases and the J gene end by 4 bases; junction bases not matched to a gene: 13. This CDR3 has 15 amino acids. CDR3 DNA sequence: TGTGCCGGCAACCTGCGGGGGGGCCTGGCAGATACGCAGTATTTT. Translating gives CAGNLRGGLADTQYF.

A single count supports this clone. The chain links TRBV4-3 to TRBJ2-6; a possible D gene is TRBD1 (6 bases). Germline lookup yields CDR1 LGHNA and CDR2 YSLEER. The CDR3 extends over 15 amino acids. V lost 4 bases and J lost 1, with 8 bases in between. The CDR3 region has the DNA TGCGCCAGCAGCCCAGGACAGTCTGGGGCCAACGTCCTGACTTTC. Its translation is CASSPGQSGANVLTF.

V gene TRBV9 combines with J gene TRBJ2-7; 11 bases are shared with TRBD2. CDR3 size: 14 residues. Germline V gene sequence: CDR1 SGDLS, CDR2 YYNGEE. V gave up 2 bases and J gave up 3 bases; unmatched junction bases: 1. The CDR3 is CASSVGTSGYEQYF. CDR3 in DNA: TGTGCCAGCAGCGTCGGGACTAGCGGCTACGAGCAGTACTTC.